Included here is one T cell receptor beta chain sequence, with context. Since a much larger clone is just one base distant, this may be a read error. The sample originates from a study of tumor-infiltrating lymphocytes in primary liver carcinoma. Total RNA and DNA came together from roughly 20-30 mg of bulk tissue without cell sorting. The CDR3 is made up of 14 amino acids. J lost 7 bases, V lost 6 bases, and 7 bases had no gene match. From germline, CDR1 is MNHEY and CDR2 SVGEGT. The input was around 0.5 ug total RNA; TCR beta cDNA was made from it with a constant-region primer. Slightly modified ARM-PCR, run as three nested multiplex PCR rounds, produced the TCR beta libraries. The first two PCR rounds, approximately 11 cycles each, used TRBV1-TRBV30 forward primers and a C-beta reverse primer. TCRdb ran MiXCR on the multiplex PCR reads and lists one entry per CDR3 protein. The repertoire includes some 87,000 distinct CDR3 sequences, roughly 70% of them detected once, and more than 25% sits in the top ten.

The rearrangement uses TRBV6-2 or TRBV6-3 and TRBJ2-1, with 9 bases matching TRBD2. The source material was tumor-adjacent normal liver tissue. The sequence was obtained from a middle-aged man with primary liver carcinoma and hepatitis B virus infection. The CDR3 reads CASRRTSDFNEQFF. The CDR3 DNA reads TGTGCCAGCAGAAGGACTAGCGATTTTAATGAGCAGTTCTTC.